These T cell receptor beta chains were read from a single sample in a study of blood T cells in healthy people across ages. TCRdb recomputed calls from the 5' RACE reads with MiXCR, one row per CDR3 protein. The profile shows about 590,000 distinct CDR3 sequences, about 30% of them singletons. Sequenced sample: blood. The source of these receptors is an elderly woman in good health. CDR3s include the opening cysteine and the closing phenylalanine or tryptophan. Fields, in order: V gene, clone size, J gene, D gene, CDR3 DNA, CDR3 protein. D genes are given only for firm matches. Some rows mark clone size as missing; the rest say once, few, many or name a class of expanded clone.

v_gene: TRBV28; abundance: -; j_gene: TRBJ1-1; d_gene: TRBD1; CDR3nt: TGTGCCAGCAGTTTATCGGGCAGGGGGCAAGCTTTCTTT; CDR3aa: CASSLSGRGQAFF
v_gene: TRBV30; abundance: -; j_gene: TRBJ2-1; d_gene: -; CDR3nt: TGTGCCTGGAGTGTACAGGGGGGGGCCTACAATGAGCAGTTCTTC; CDR3aa: CAWSVQGGAYNEQFF
v_gene: TRBV29-1; abundance: once; j_gene: TRBJ2-1; d_gene: TRBD1; CDR3nt: TGCAGCACCCCGGGGACAGTGAATGAGCAGGTCTTC; CDR3aa: CSTPGTVNEQVF
v_gene: TRBV7-2; abundance: -; j_gene: TRBJ1-2; d_gene: TRBD1; CDR3nt: TGTGCCAGCAGCAAGACAGGGGTGGGGAGGAATGGCTACACCTTC; CDR3aa: CASSKTGVGRNGYTF
v_gene: TRBV24-1; abundance: many; j_gene: TRBJ2-5; d_gene: TRBD1; CDR3nt: TGTGCCACCAGTGACTCCGGGCCAGGGGGAGAGACCCAGTACTTC; CDR3aa: CATSDSGPGGETQYF
v_gene: TRBV5-1; abundance: many; j_gene: TRBJ1-2; d_gene: -; CDR3nt: TGCGCCAGCAGCTTGGGACAAGCTAACTATGGCTACACCTTC; CDR3aa: CASSLGQANYGYTF
v_gene: TRBV7-3; abundance: many; j_gene: TRBJ2-3; d_gene: -; CDR3nt: TGTGCCAGCGCCTTGGGGTCGTGGGGCACAGATACGCAGTATTTT; CDR3aa: CASALGSWGTDTQYF
v_gene: TRBV20-1; abundance: many; j_gene: TRBJ2-1; d_gene: -; CDR3nt: TGCAGTGCGGGGGTCCGCTCCTACAATGAGCAGTTCTTC; CDR3aa: CSAGVRSYNEQFF
v_gene: TRBV2; abundance: many; j_gene: TRBJ2-5; d_gene: TRBD2; CDR3nt: TGTGCCAGCACACTTAGCGGGGGGGCCGGAGAGACCCAGTACTTC; CDR3aa: CASTLSGGAGETQYF
v_gene: TRBV20-1; abundance: -; j_gene: TRBJ1-1; d_gene: -; CDR3nt: TGCAGTGCTAGAGATTGGCGAAGGGCGCAGGACACTGAAGCTTTCTTT; CDR3aa: CSARDWRRAQDTEAFF
v_gene: TRBV7-2; abundance: few; j_gene: TRBJ2-7; d_gene: TRBD2; CDR3nt: TGTGCCAGCAGCCCCACTAGCGGGGGTACCTACGAGCAGTACTTC; CDR3aa: CASSPTSGGTYEQYF
v_gene: TRBV6-5; abundance: few; j_gene: TRBJ1-1; d_gene: -; CDR3nt: TGTGCCAGCAGGAGGGGGGTCCGGCATGAAGCTTTCTTT; CDR3aa: CASRRGVRHEAFF
v_gene: TRBV7-2; abundance: -; j_gene: TRBJ2-7; d_gene: -; CDR3nt: TGTGCCAGCAGCCCTTCCGGGAACAACGAGCAGTACTTC; CDR3aa: CASSPSGNNEQYF
v_gene: TRBV6-5; abundance: many; j_gene: TRBJ1-4; d_gene: -; CDR3nt: TGTGCCAGCAGTCCCGATTCTTGGGGGGAAAAACTGTTTTTT; CDR3aa: CASSPDSWGEKLFF
v_gene: TRBV6-1; abundance: few; j_gene: TRBJ2-3; d_gene: TRBD2; CDR3nt: TGTGCCAGCAGGCCGACTAGCGGGGGGGGACCCTCCACAGATACGCAGTATTTT; CDR3aa: CASRPTSGGGPSTDTQYF
v_gene: TRBV28; abundance: many; j_gene: TRBJ2-7; d_gene: -; CDR3nt: TGTGCCAGCAGACCATCGGGACGGAACTACGAGCAGTACTTC; CDR3aa: CASRPSGRNYEQYF
v_gene: TRBV3-1; abundance: few; j_gene: TRBJ1-4; d_gene: -; CDR3nt: TGTGCCAGCAGCCAAGACTCCGGAGGGGGGACTAATGAAAAACTGTTTTTT; CDR3aa: CASSQDSGGGTNEKLFF
v_gene: TRBV7-8; abundance: many; j_gene: TRBJ2-1; d_gene: TRBD2; CDR3nt: TGTGCCAGCAGATCGCCCGGGACTAGCGGGCCAGGCTCTGGGAGCAATGAGCAGTTCTTC; CDR3aa: CASRSPGTSGPGSGSNEQFF
v_gene: TRBV27; abundance: -; j_gene: TRBJ1-2; d_gene: -; CDR3nt: TGTGCCAGCAACCTGGGCCCCAATTCCTATGGCTACACCTTC; CDR3aa: CASNLGPNSYGYTF
v_gene: TRBV6-1; abundance: many; j_gene: TRBJ2-1; d_gene: -; CDR3nt: TGTGCCAGCAGTGCAGGGGCCACTAACATCAATGAGCAGTTCTTC; CDR3aa: CASSAGATNINEQFF
v_gene: TRBV20-1; abundance: -; j_gene: TRBJ2-1; d_gene: TRBD2; CDR3nt: TGCAGTGCTCACGGGAGGTCCCATGAGCAGTTCTTC; CDR3aa: CSAHGRSHEQFF
v_gene: TRBV28; abundance: few; j_gene: TRBJ1-5; d_gene: -; CDR3nt: TGTGCCAGCAGGCCAGGGTATAGCAATCAGCCCCAGCATTTT; CDR3aa: CASRPGYSNQPQHF
v_gene: TRBV7-9; abundance: many; j_gene: TRBJ1-1; d_gene: -; CDR3nt: TGTGCCAGCAGCCAGAGACAGTTGAACACTGAAGCTTTCTTT; CDR3aa: CASSQRQLNTEAFF
v_gene: TRBV12-3/TRBV12-4; abundance: -; j_gene: TRBJ1-1; d_gene: -; CDR3nt: TGTGCCCGCAGTTTTCCAGGGAACACTGAAGCTTTCTTT; CDR3aa: CARSFPGNTEAFF
v_gene: TRBV20-1; abundance: -; j_gene: TRBJ1-6; d_gene: TRBD1; CDR3nt: TGCAGTGCTCGACCGGGACAGGGCTTTTCACCCCTCCACTTT; CDR3aa: CSARPGQGFSPLHF
v_gene: TRBV6-6; abundance: many; j_gene: TRBJ2-3; d_gene: -; CDR3nt: TGTGCCAGCAGTCCCTCTACCGGCACAGATACGCAGTATTTT; CDR3aa: CASSPSTGTDTQYF
v_gene: TRBV29-1; abundance: many; j_gene: TRBJ2-3; d_gene: -; CDR3nt: TGCAGCGTTGAAGTGGTCGCAGATACGCAGTATTTT; CDR3aa: CSVEVVADTQYF
v_gene: TRBV15; abundance: many; j_gene: TRBJ2-5; d_gene: -; CDR3nt: TGTGCCACCAGCAGAGCGTCGAGAGAGACCCAGTACTTC; CDR3aa: CATSRASRETQYF
v_gene: TRBV29-1; abundance: -; j_gene: TRBJ2-5; d_gene: TRBD2; CDR3nt: TGCAGCGTTGAAAGACTTAGCGGGGTGGCGGAGACCCAGTACTTC; CDR3aa: CSVERLSGVAETQYF
v_gene: TRBV28; abundance: -; j_gene: TRBJ1-4; d_gene: TRBD1; CDR3nt: TGTGCCAGCAGTTTATGGACAGGGCCGGACAAACTGTTTTTT; CDR3aa: CASSLWTGPDKLFF